The T cell receptor (beta chain) under discussion was sequenced for a study of blood T cell repertoires in COVID-19. Profiling relied on immunoSEQ multiplex PCR, and the TCRdb table lists in-frame clones only, not all of them. The sample yields over 300,000 clones, 70% to 90% seen once. The TCR originated in a young man who had recovered from COVID-19. The sequencing input was PBMCs or T cells enriched from blood (not recorded which).

The CDR3 DNA is TGTGCCAGCAGTCGGGACAGCTCCTACGAGCAGTACTTC. This encodes CASSRDSSYEQYF. This chain links TRBV3-1 (or the pseudogene TRBV3-2) with TRBJ2-7, with TRBD1 matching 7 bases. The germline gives CDR1 LGHDT, CDR2 YNNKEL (reference sequence). Trimming cost V 6 bases and J 0 bases; bases outside gene matches: 2. This CDR3 contains 13 residues.